The clone carrying this TCR beta chain was seen a few times. Molecular barcoded adaptors covering alpha/delta and beta/gamma chains were used on roughly 400 ng RNA. Each CDR3 protein gets one entry after TCRdb re-called the reads with MiXCR. The sample consists of around 23,000 distinct CDR3 sequences, 22% of them appearing once. Germline CDR1 is SQVTM and CDR2 is ANQGSEA. This CDR3 contains 12 residues. V lost 4 bases and J 7 bases, leaving 13 bases between the germline ends. The sample comes from a study of read filtering for tumor transcriptome and immune sequencing. The sample consisted of a population of CD138-negative cells sorted from bone marrow. This TCR was recovered from a donor over 35 with multiple myeloma. The chain carries TRBV29-1 and TRBJ2-5; D is perhaps TRBD1 or TRBD2 (5 bases each). The CDR3 sequence is CSVANPGGTQYF. DNA for the CDR3: TGCAGCGTTGCCAACCCTGGGGGGACCCAGTACTTC.